A single sample gave rise to the 22 T cell receptor beta chains below, sequenced in a study of long-term antiretroviral therapy in people with HIV. Samples were assayed with immunoSEQ v3.0 at survey level. Profiling relied on immunoSEQ multiplex PCR, and the TCRdb table lists in-frame clones only, not all of them. This table has under 30,000 clones, around three quarters appearing once. The specimen was unsorted PBMCs, collected 0.3 years after starting antiretroviral therapy. These receptors originate from a middle-aged man with HIV.

This chain links TRBV9 with TRBJ1-5, with D perhaps matching TRBD1 (5 bases). The CDR3 covers 14 residues. Germline V gives CDR1 SGDLS, CDR2 YYNGEE. With 4 bases removed from V and 5 bases from J, the gap between germline ends came to 13 bases. This CDR3 is CASSMGPSYQPQHF. CDR3 bases: TGTGCCAGCAGCATGGGACCGAGTTATCAGCCCCAGCATTTT.

This chain links TRBV11-2 with TRBJ2-7, with a weak D call TRBD1 (6 bases). This CDR3 contains 14 residues. Per germline, CDR1 SGHAT and CDR2 FQNNGV. V was pared by 6 bases and J by 3 bases, with 15 bases between. The CDR3 sequence: CASSPDRRNYEQYF. CDR3 coding DNA: TGTGCCAGCAGTCCCGACAGGCGCAACTACGAGCAGTACTTC.

CDR3 sequence reads: CASGPGQGASYGYTF. In nucleotides, the CDR3 is TGCGCCAGCGGACCGGGACAGGGGGCAAGCTATGGCTACACCTTC. The chain recombines TRBV5-1 with TRBJ1-2; the match to TRBD1 covers 12 bases. Per germline, CDR1 SGHRS and CDR2 YFSETQ. Unmatched junction bases numbered 8, after V lost 7 bases and J lost 4 bases. The CDR3 has 15 amino acids.

This rearrangement joins TRBV25-1 to TRBJ2-5, with 8 bases that match TRBD1. The CDR3 is 13 residues long. Trimming cost V 4 bases and J 5 bases; bases outside gene matches: 3. Germline loops: CDR1 MGHDK, CDR2 SYGVNS. CDR3 sequence reads: CASSAGGGETQYF. DNA of the CDR3: TGTGCCAGCAGTGCAGGGGGCGGGGAGACCCAGTACTTC. The whole variable domain, filled in from reference TRBV25-1 and TRBJ2-5, reads EADIYQTPRYLVIGTGKKITLECSQTMGHDKMYWYQQDPGMELHLIHYSYGVNSTEKGDLSSESTVSRIRTEHFPLTLESARPSHTSQYLCASSAGGGETQYFGPGTRLLVL.

V and J are TRBV7-9 and TRBJ2-7; TRBD1 or TRBD2 may be the D gene (5 bases each). Germline values: CDR1 SEHNR, CDR2 FQNEAQ (reference sequence). V lost 7 bases and J 1 base, leaving 14 bases between the germline ends. The CDR3 has 14 residues. The CDR3 is CASKEDNPSYEQYF. The CDR3 DNA is TGTGCCAGCAAGGAGGACAACCCATCCTACGAGCAGTACTTC.

V is TRBV5-1 and J is TRBJ2-2; D not resolved. The CDR3 spans 15 residues. V was shortened by 4 bases and J by 4 bases, with 14 bases between the two germline ends. Per germline, CDR1 SGHRS and CDR2 YFSETQ. The CDR3 coding sequence is TGCGCCAGCAGCCCACCCGAGGTGGGCACCGGGGAGCTGTTTTTT. Translated, it gives CASSPPEVGTGELFF.

The sample holds one count of this clone. The chain combines TRBV10-3 with TRBJ1-1; 9 nucleotides agree with TRBD1. J gave up 5 bases and V 6 bases, and 7 bases lay outside the gene matches. The length of the CDR3 is 14 residues. Germline CDR1 reads ENHRY; CDR2 reads SYGVKD. The CDR3 sequence is CAIRRQGVGTEAFF. The DNA of the CDR3 is TGTGCCATCAGAAGACAGGGGGTAGGGACTGAAGCTTTCTTT.

Comment on this clone: Sequence at one end of the junction differs from germline and may be a read error. Other DNA sequences in the same sample also yield this CDR3. The chain has TRBV5-1 and TRBJ1-1, with D uncertain. CDR1 is SGHRS, CDR2 YFSETQ, per germline. The CDR3 extends over 14 amino acids. For the CDR3, the DNA is TGCGCCAGCAGCCCGACACCCCCGAACACCGAAGCTTTCTTT. Translation: CASSPTPPNTEAFF. The full variable domain, completed using reference TRBV5-1 and TRBJ1-1, is KAGVTQTPRYLIKTRGQQVTLSCSPISGHRSVSWYQQTPGQGLQFLFEYFSETQRNKGNFPGRFSGRQFSNSRSEMNVSTLELGDSALYLCASSPTPPNTEAFFGQGTRLTVV.

The chain employs TRBV5-5 and TRBJ2-2; no reliable D call. Trimming removed 0 bases at V and 4 bases at J, with 10 bases between. CDR1 is SGHKS and CDR2 is YYEKEE in the germline V gene (reference sequence). The CDR3 consists of 15 residues. Here the CDR3 reads CASSLVNSPTGELFF. The CDR3 coding sequence is TGTGCCAGCAGCTTGGTGAACAGCCCCACCGGGGAGCTGTTTTTT.

The chain uses TRBV28 and TRBJ1-2; D gene ambiguous. V dropped 0 bases and J dropped 8 bases, with 19 bases sitting between them. The CDR3 spans 16 residues. Germline V gives CDR1 MDHEN, CDR2 SYDVKM. DNA of the CDR3: TGTGCCAGCAGTTTATGGGTGGGAAGGGCCGCGTCGGGCTACACCTTC. Protein sequence: CASSLWVGRAASGYTF.

The chain couples TRBV28 to TRBJ2-7; 10 bases are shared with TRBD1. After removal of 6 bases from V and 4 bases from J, the junction contained 3 bases not matched to a gene. The CDR3 runs to 13 residues. In germline, CDR1 is MDHEN, CDR2 SYDVKM. The CDR3 loop is CASRPGQGYEQYF. CDR3 DNA sequence: TGTGCCAGCAGACCGGGACAGGGGTACGAGCAGTACTTC.

The chain recombines TRBV2 with TRBJ2-7; D is perhaps TRBD1 (5 bases). V lost 5 bases and J 1 base, leaving 18 bases between the germline ends. Germline V gene lookup returns CDR1 SNHLY and CDR2 FYNNEI. The CDR3 is made up of 16 amino acids. The CDR3 sequence: CASSSRKGHRSYEQYF. In nucleotides, the CDR3 is TGTGCCAGCAGTTCCCGGAAAGGACACAGATCCTACGAGCAGTACTTC.

The chain employs TRBV11-2 and TRBJ2-4; 10 positions match TRBD2. The germline gives CDR1 SGHAT, CDR2 FQNNGV. CDR3 length: 16 residues. Trimming cost V 3 bases and J 0 bases; bases outside gene matches: 2. The CDR3 region has the DNA TGTGCCAGCAGCTTGACTAGCGGGTTAGCCAAAAACATTCAGTACTTC. Its translation is CASSLTSGLAKNIQYF.

V gene TRBV5-1 combines with J gene TRBJ2-1; TRBD1 matches at 9 bases. V dropped 6 bases and J dropped 4; count of bases not matched to a gene: 8. This CDR3 spans 15 amino acids. The germline V gene encodes CDR1 SGHRS and CDR2 YFSETQ. The DNA of the CDR3 is TGCGCCAGCATACCGGGACAGGGAAGGTACAATGAGCAGTTCTTC. As protein: CASIPGQGRYNEQFF.

The CDR3 protein is CASSPPAGAVGGNTIYF. The CDR3 DNA sequence: TGTGCCAGCTCACCACCGGCCGGGGCAGTTGGTGGAAACACCATATATTTT. The chain recombines TRBV18 with TRBJ1-3; weak D call: TRBD1 (5 bases). This CDR3 is 17 amino acids long. Germline CDR1 and CDR2: KGHSH and LQKENI. Between the trimmed V and J ends, which lost 0 bases and 3 bases, there was a span of 15 bases.

This sequence joins TRBV5-5 and TRBJ2-3; D unclear. The V end was cut by 5 bases, the J end by 6 bases, with 13 bases between. This CDR3 comprises 13 residues. CDR1 is SGHKS, CDR2 YYEKEE, per germline (reference sequence). In DNA form, the CDR3 reads TGTGCCAGCAGTACGATACCGGAGGATACGCAGTATTTT. This codes for CASSTIPEDTQYF.

V is TRBV2 and J is TRBJ2-7; 12 nucleotides align to TRBD2. Germline V gene data show CDR1 as SNHLY and CDR2 as FYNNEI. CDR3 length equals 15 residues. The ends lost 8 bases at V and 2 bases at J; junction bases unmatched: 7. CDR3 DNA sequence: TGTGCCAGCCGGCCTAGCGGGAGGGGAGCCTACGAGCAGTACTTC. Protein product: CASRPSGRGAYEQYF.

This rearrangement joins TRBV15 to TRBJ2-7, with 10 nucleotides matching TRBD2. The CDR3 spans 18 residues. The V gene's germline CDR1 is LNHNV and CDR2 YYDKDF (reference sequence). V lost 3 bases, J lost 4 bases, and 15 bases stayed unmatched. Written as DNA, the CDR3 is TGTGCCACCAGCAGGGACTCCGGTTGGGGGACTAGCGCATACGAGCAGTACTTC. Its protein is CATSRDSGWGTSAYEQYF.

CDR3 sequence (DNA): TGTGCCAGCAGTTGGACAGTTGGGTCTTATGGCTACACCTTC. Translation: CASSWTVGSYGYTF. V gene TRBV28 combines with J gene TRBJ1-2; D is possibly TRBD1 (6 bases). Trimming shortened V by 4 bases and J by 5 bases, and 14 bases separated the two germline ends. Germline assignment: CDR1 MDHEN and CDR2 SYDVKM. The CDR3 extends over 14 amino acids.

This chain's CDR3 is CASSLGGFRGNTGELFF. The CDR3 DNA reads as TGTGCCAGCAGTTTAGGGGGGTTTAGGGGGAACACCGGGGAGCTGTTTTTT. The chain combines TRBV28 with TRBJ2-2; D may be TRBD2 (6 bases). The length of the CDR3 is 17 residues. The V end lost 2 bases, the J end lost 1 base, and 14 bases lay between the germline ends. CDR1 and CDR2 (germline): MDHEN, SYDVKM. Full variable domain (rest looked up from reference TRBV28 and TRBJ2-2): DVKVTQSSRYLVKRTGEKVFLECVQDMDHENMFWYRQDPGLGLRLIYFSYDVKMKEKGDIPEGYSVSREKKERFSLILESASTNQTSMYLCASSLGGFRGNTGELFFGEGSRLTVL.

The chain has TRBV11-2 and TRBJ1-1; no firm D call. This CDR3 contains 14 residues. Germline loops: CDR1 SGHAT, CDR2 FQNNGV. Trimming took off 0 bases at V and 3 bases at J, with 8 bases between the two ends. This CDR3 is CASSLDSRDTEAFF. The CDR3 nucleotides read TGTGCCAGCAGCTTAGACAGCCGGGACACTGAAGCTTTCTTT.

The chain recombines TRBV28 with TRBJ1-1, with D maybe TRBD1 (5 bases). Deletions cut 7 bases from V and 10 bases from J, with 22 bases between. The germline gives CDR1 MDHEN, CDR2 SYDVKM. This CDR3 has 14 residues. CDR3 in DNA: TGTGCCAGCAACTCAATGGGGGGGTTCCTTGGAGCTTTCTTT. It translates to CASNSMGGFLGAFF.